Each of the 4 T cell receptor beta chains below was sequenced from the same sample in a study of cytomegalovirus exposure and HLA in healthy donors. Primers for the PCR totalled 60 Vbeta and 13 Jbeta. The repertoire was sequenced with immunoSEQ multiplex PCR; TCRdb's copy has only in-frame clones and lacks some. The profile covers some 150,000 clones, with roughly three quarters appearing a single time and 4.9% taken by the ten largest. Sample: PBMCs. The receptors here all came from a woman aged 45-65 years in good health and CMV-seronegative.

The chain is built from TRBV27 and TRBJ2-7; D remains ambiguous. Germline values: CDR1 MNHEY, CDR2 SMNVEV (reference sequence). This CDR3 comprises 16 residues. The germline V and J ends were trimmed by 6 bases and 0 bases, with 18 bases remaining between them. The CDR3 DNA sequence: TGTGCCAGCAGGCCTATGACTCGGATAGCCTCCTACGAGCAGTACTTC. Amino acid sequence: CASRPMTRIASYEQYF.

This sequence joins TRBV11-1 and TRBJ1-4, with TRBD1 matching 11 bases. Germline V gives CDR1 SGHAT, CDR2 FQDESV (reference sequence). V lost 5 bases and J lost 4; bases outside the gene matches: 15. The CDR3 length is 19 residues. The CDR3 region is CASSQLGQGASPFNEKLFF. In nucleotides, the CDR3 is TGTGCCAGCAGCCAACTAGGACAGGGGGCCTCACCCTTTAATGAAAAACTGTTTTTT.

V is TRBV5-1 and J is TRBJ2-1, with 8 bases lining up with TRBD1. This CDR3 is 14 amino acids long. Germline CDR1 SGHRS, CDR2 YFSETQ. The V and J ends lost 4 bases and 6 bases, in that order; junction bases with no gene match: 6. CDR3 sequence (DNA): TGCGCCAGCAGCACCCAAACAGGGGGCAATGAGCAGTTCTTC. It specifies CASSTQTGGNEQFF.

This clone showed up just a few times. One base away lies a much larger clone, so this may be a sequencing read error. The chain couples TRBV5-4 to TRBJ1-2, with a possible D match to TRBD1 (6 bases). Germline CDR1 is SGHNT and CDR2 is YYREEE (reference sequence). This CDR3 has 12 residues. Trimming removed 3 bases at V and 4 bases at J, with 7 bases between. The CDR3 nucleotides read TGTGCCAGCAGCTCGGACAGCTATGGCTACACCTTC. Its translation is CASSSDSYGYTF.